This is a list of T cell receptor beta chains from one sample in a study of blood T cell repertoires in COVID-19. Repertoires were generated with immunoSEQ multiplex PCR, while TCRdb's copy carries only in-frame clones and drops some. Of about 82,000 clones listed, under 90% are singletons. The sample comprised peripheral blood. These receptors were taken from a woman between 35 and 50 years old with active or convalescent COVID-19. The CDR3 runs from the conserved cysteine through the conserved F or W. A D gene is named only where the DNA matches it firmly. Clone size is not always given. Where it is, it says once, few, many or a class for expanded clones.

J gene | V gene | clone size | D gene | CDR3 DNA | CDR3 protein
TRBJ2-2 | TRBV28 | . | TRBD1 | TGTGCCAGCAGACCAGGGGGATCTTTTTGGGGGAACACCGGGGAGCTGTTTTTT | CASRPGGSFWGNTGELFF
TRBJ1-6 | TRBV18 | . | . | TGTGCCAGCTCACCAATGGCCACCCAATCACCCCTCCACTTT | CASSPMATQSPLHF
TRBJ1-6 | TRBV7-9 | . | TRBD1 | TGTGCCAGCAGCTTAGAACAGGGGGACAATTCACCCCTCCACTTT | CASSLEQGDNSPLHF
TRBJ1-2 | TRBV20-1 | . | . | TGCAGTGCTAGAGAGTGGGAGGGCTACACCTTC | CSAREWEGYTF
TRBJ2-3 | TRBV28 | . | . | TGTGCCAGCAGTTTCGATTACAGAAGCACAGATACGCAGTATTTT | CASSFDYRSTDTQYF
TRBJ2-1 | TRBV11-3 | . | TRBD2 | TGTGCCAGCAGCTTTGACGGACTAGCGGGAGGGAGGTCGAATGAGCAGTTCTTC | CASSFDGLAGGRSNEQFF
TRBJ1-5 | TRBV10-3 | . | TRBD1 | TGTGCCATCAGTCCGGGACAGGGAGAAAATCAGCCCCAGCATTTT | CAISPGQGENQPQHF
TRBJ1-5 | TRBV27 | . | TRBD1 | TGTGCCAGCAGTCCGACAGGGCGCAATCAGCCCCAGCATTTT | CASSPTGRNQPQHF
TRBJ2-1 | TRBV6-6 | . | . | TGTGCCAGCAGTTACTCCGTCAATGAGCAGTTCTTC | CASSYSVNEQFF
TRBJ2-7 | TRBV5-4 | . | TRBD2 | TGTGCCAGCAGCCCTAACCCCAGCGGGAGGGGGGAGCAGTACTTC | CASSPNPSGRGEQYF
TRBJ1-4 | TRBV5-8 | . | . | TGTGCCAGCAGCTCACCAGGGTCAACTAATGAAAAACTGTTTTTT | CASSSPGSTNEKLFF
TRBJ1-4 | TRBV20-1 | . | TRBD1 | TGCAGTGCTAGTGGGGACAGAGACGCAACTAATGAAAAACTGTTTTTT | CSASGDRDATNEKLFF
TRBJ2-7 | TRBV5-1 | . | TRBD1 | TGCGCCAGCAGCCAGCAGGGACAGGCCTACGAGCAGTACTTC | CASSQQGQAYEQYF
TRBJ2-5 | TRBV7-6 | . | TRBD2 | TGTGCCAGCAGCTTACCCCCTAGCGGACAAGAGACCCAGTACTTC | CASSLPPSGQETQYF
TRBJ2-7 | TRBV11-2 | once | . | TGTGCCAGCAGCACGAATACTAGGGTTGGGAGCCACGAGCAGTACTTC | CASSTNTRVGSHEQYF
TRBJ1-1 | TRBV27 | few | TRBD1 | TGTGCCAGCAGTTTAGGGGACAGGGGAAACACTGAAGCTTTCTTT | CASSLGDRGNTEAFF
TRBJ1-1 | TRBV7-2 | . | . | TGTGCCAGCAGCTCTACCTGGGCCACTGAAGCTTTCTTT | CASSSTWATEAFF
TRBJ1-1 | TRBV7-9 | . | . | TGTGCCAGCAGCTTAGTTCGCATAGTGAACACTGAAGCTTTCTTT | CASSLVRIVNTEAFF
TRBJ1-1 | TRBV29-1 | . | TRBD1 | TGCAGCGTTCGGGACAGGGGGCCCAACACTGAAGCTTTCTTT | CSVRDRGPNTEAFF
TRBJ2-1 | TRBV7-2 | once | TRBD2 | TGTGCCAGCACGAGGACTAGCGGGTCCGTTTCCTACAATGAGCAGTTCTTC | CASTRTSGSVSYNEQFF
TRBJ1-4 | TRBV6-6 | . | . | TGTGCCAGCAGTAGAGTGAAGGGGGACCGAGAAAAACTGTTTTTT | CASSRVKGDREKLFF
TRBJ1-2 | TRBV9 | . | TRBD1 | TGTGCCAGCAGCGTAGACAGGGGTAATGGCTACACCTTC | CASSVDRGNGYTF
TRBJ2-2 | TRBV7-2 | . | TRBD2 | TGTGCCAGCAGCCCCATGGGACTAGGCGGCACCGGGGAGCTGTTTTTT | CASSPMGLGGTGELFF
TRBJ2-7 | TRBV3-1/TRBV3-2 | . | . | TGTGCCAGCAGCCAAGATTCCCGGGCAGGGTCCGGCGAGCAGTACTTC | CASSQDSRAGSGEQYF
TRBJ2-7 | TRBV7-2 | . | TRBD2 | TGTGCCAGCAGCTTGGCGGGGGGTGCCTACGAGCAGTACTTC | CASSLAGGAYEQYF
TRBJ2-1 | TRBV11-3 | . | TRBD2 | TGTGCCAGCAGGGGGGGACTAGCGGCCAATGAGCAGTTCTTC | CASRGGLAANEQFF
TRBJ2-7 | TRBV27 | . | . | TGTGCCAGCAGTTTCTACTACGAGCAGTACTTC | CASSFYYEQYF
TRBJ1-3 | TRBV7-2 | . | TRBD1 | TGTGCCAGCAGCTGGACAGGGGGGGCAGGAAACACCATATATTTT | CASSWTGGAGNTIYF
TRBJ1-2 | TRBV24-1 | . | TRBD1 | TGTGCCACCAGTGACCCGGGACAGGGGCTTCATGGCTACACCTTC | CATSDPGQGLHGYTF
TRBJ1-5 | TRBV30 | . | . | TGTGCCTGGAGGGAAGCGGGGGAAGGGGGTTATCAGCCCCAGCATTTT | CAWREAGEGGYQPQHF
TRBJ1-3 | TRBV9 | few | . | TGTGCCAGCAGCGTAGATTCCAGGGGCGCATCTGGAAACACCATATATTTT | CASSVDSRGASGNTIYF
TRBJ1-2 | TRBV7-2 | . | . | TGTGCCAGCAGCCAACTTAACTATGGCTACACCTTC | CASSQLNYGYTF
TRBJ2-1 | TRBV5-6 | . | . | TGTGCCAGCAGCTTCTCGGGACAACAGTTCTTC | CASSFSGQQFF
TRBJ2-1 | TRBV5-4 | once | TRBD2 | TGTGCCAGCAGCTTGGTACTAGCGGCTAACAATGAGCAGTTCTTC | CASSLVLAANNEQFF
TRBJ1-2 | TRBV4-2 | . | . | TGTGCCAGCAGCCAGGGGGGTGGCGGCTATGGCTACACCTTC | CASSQGGGGYGYTF
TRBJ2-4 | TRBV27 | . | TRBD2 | TGTGCCAGCAGACAATTAGCGGGCGTCGGAAACATTCAGTACTTC | CASRQLAGVGNIQYF
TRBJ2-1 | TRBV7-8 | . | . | TGTGCCAGCAGCTCACTGACTAGAGGCAATGAGCAGTTCTTC | CASSSLTRGNEQFF
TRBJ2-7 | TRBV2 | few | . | TGTGCCAGCAGCGTCGACAGGAACGAGCAGTACTTC | CASSVDRNEQYF
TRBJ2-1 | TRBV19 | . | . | TGTGCCAGTAGTTTCGTGGGAGGGGGGGGCAATGAGCAGTTCTTC | CASSFVGGGGNEQFF
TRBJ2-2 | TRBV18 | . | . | TGTGCCAGCTCACCAGGGCAGAGTAACACCGGGGAGCTGTTTTTT | CASSPGQSNTGELFF
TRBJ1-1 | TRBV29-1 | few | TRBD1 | TGCAGCGCCACTCCTGGACAGGAAGGGAACACTGAAGCTTTCTTT | CSATPGQEGNTEAFF
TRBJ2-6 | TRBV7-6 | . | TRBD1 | TGTGCCAGCAGCAAGACGGACAGGGCGGGGGCCAACGTCCTGACTTTC | CASSKTDRAGANVLTF
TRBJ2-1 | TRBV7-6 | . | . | TGTGCCAGCAGCTTAGATGGGCATCCGGGGAGGATCAATGAGCAGTTCTTC | CASSLDGHPGRINEQFF
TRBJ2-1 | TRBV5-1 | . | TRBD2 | TGCGCCAGCAGCGTTACTACTAGCGGGAGACCCAATGAGCAGTTCTTC | CASSVTTSGRPNEQFF
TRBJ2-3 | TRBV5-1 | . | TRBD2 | TGCGCCAGCAGCTCCGGACTAGCGGGAGCAGATACGCAGTATTTT | CASSSGLAGADTQYF
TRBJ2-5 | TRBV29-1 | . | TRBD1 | TGCAGCGTTATACCGGGACAGGGGAAGCGAGAGACCCAGTACTTC | CSVIPGQGKRETQYF
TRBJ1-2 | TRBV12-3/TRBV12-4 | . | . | TGTGCCAGCAGTCCGACAGACTATGGCTACACCTTC | CASSPTDYGYTF
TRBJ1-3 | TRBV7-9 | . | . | TGTGCCAGCAGCTCAGATTGGCAGGGAAACACCATATATTTT | CASSSDWQGNTIYF
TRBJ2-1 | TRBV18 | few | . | TGTGCCAGCGCACTTAGGCAGGGCATTCTAATCAATGAGCAGTTCTTC | CASALRQGILINEQFF
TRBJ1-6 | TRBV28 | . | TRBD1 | TGTGCCAGCAGTTCTTACGTGGACAGGAGCTCCTATAATTCACCCCTCCACTTT | CASSSYVDRSSYNSPLHF
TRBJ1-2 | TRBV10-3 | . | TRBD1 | TGTGCCATCAGTGAGTCGACCTTAGGACAGGGAAACTATGGCTACACCTTC | CAISESTLGQGNYGYTF
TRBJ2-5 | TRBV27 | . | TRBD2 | TGTGCCAGCAGTCGTAGCGGGAGGGGGCAAGAGACCCAGTACTTC | CASSRSGRGQETQYF
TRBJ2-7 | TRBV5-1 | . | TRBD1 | TGCGCCAGCAGTACAGGGGGAGCGTACGAGCAGTACTTC | CASSTGGAYEQYF
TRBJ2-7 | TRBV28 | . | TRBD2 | TGTGCCAGCAGTTGGGGCTCCGGGACTAGTTCAGTCGAGCAGTACTTC | CASSWGSGTSSVEQYF
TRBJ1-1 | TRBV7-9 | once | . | TGTGCCGTCCCCGGCAGGCGGGGGGACACTGAAGCTTTCTTT | CAVPGRRGDTEAFF